Below, one T cell receptor beta chain is given with its context. Read data end 3 residues before the CDR3 end; the end is taken from the germline J gene. This sample is drawn from a study of T cells in women clearing cervical HPV infection. Study at large: Case blood drawn at lesion detection; control blood after infection cleared. HLA type stays a possible confounder, typing being limited.

Data came from immunoSEQ multiplex PCR; TCRdb stores just in-frame clones and leaves some out. The table for this sample gives 30,000 or so clones. The CDR3 is 20 residues long. V lost 2 bases and J lost 0; bases outside the gene matches: 18. From germline, CDR1 is KGHSH and CDR2 LQKENI. The V gene is TRBV18, the J gene TRBJ1-2, with TRBD1 matching over 7 bases. The material sequenced was blood buffy coat. The TCR sequence derives from a woman aged 18 to 75 with a cervical HPV16 infection that either progressed to CIN3+ or cleared (not recorded which). The CDR3 loop is CASSPSATSWGQQANYGYTF. CDR3 DNA (partial): TGTGCCAGCTCACCATCTGCAACCTCCTGGGGACAGCAGGCTAACTATGGC.